This is a list of T cell receptor beta chains from one sample in a study of T cell responses to AZD1222 COVID-19 vaccine. Assay used: immunoSEQ multiplex PCR; TCRdb lists only in-frame clones, some missing. Altogether tens of thousands of clones are present, around nine tenths being singletons, with the ten largest covering roughly an eighth. This material consisted of peripheral blood, taken 28 days after the second AZD1222 dose. Every receptor here comes from an adult who received the AZD1222 COVID-19 vaccine. Both conserved end residues are part of each CDR3. Each record gives: CDR3 protein, CDR3 DNA, clone size, D gene, V gene, J gene. The D gene is left open where the match is weak. Clone size is given for some rows only: seen once, a few or many times, or a class if the clone is expanded.

CASSGQGSGNTIYF	TGCGCCAGCAGCGGGCAGGGCTCTGGAAACACCATATATTTT	.	.	TRBV5-1	TRBJ1-3
CASSYGYSEQYF	TGTGCCAGCAGTTATGGCTATTCCGAGCAGTACTTC	once	.	TRBV6-5	TRBJ2-7
CASSGQFSGANVLTF	TGTGCCAGCAGCGGACAGTTCTCTGGGGCCAACGTCCTGACTTTC	.	.	TRBV6-5	TRBJ2-6
CASSLQWQGSGNTIYF	TGTGCCAGCAGCTTACAGTGGCAGGGCTCTGGAAACACCATATATTTT	.	.	TRBV7-2	TRBJ1-3
CASSPNSNQPQHF	TGTGCCAGCAGCCCCAATAGCAATCAGCCCCAGCATTTT	.	.	TRBV7-2	TRBJ1-5
CASSERPVGNQETQYF	TGTGCCAGCAGTGAAAGGCCAGTTGGGAACCAAGAGACCCAGTACTTC	.	.	TRBV6-1	TRBJ2-5
CASSPPEGPIYGYTF	TGCGCCAGCAGCCCACCAGAGGGGCCTATCTATGGCTACACCTTC	once	.	TRBV5-1	TRBJ1-2
CASSLTSGAYNEQFF	TGTGCCAGCAGCTTGACTAGCGGGGCCTACAATGAGCAGTTCTTC	.	TRBD2	TRBV7-9	TRBJ2-1
CASSLEMGTEAFF	TGTGCCAGCAGCCTTGAGATGGGCACTGAAGCTTTCTTT	.	.	TRBV3-1/TRBV3-2	TRBJ1-1
CASSQRGKPGYTF	TGCGCCAGCAGCCAACGGGGCAAGCCTGGCTACACCTTC	.	.	TRBV4-3	TRBJ1-2
CASSPEGTEAYNEQFF	TGTGCCAGCAGCCCAGAAGGGACCGAAGCCTACAATGAGCAGTTCTTC	.	.	TRBV3-1/TRBV3-2	TRBJ2-1
CASLGETQYF	TGTGCCAGCCTTGGAGAGACCCAGTACTTC	.	.	TRBV25-1	TRBJ2-5
CASSAVVVGTGRHGYTF	TGTGCCAGCAGCGCCGTAGTAGTAGGGACGGGAAGACATGGCTACACCTTC	.	.	TRBV9	TRBJ1-2
CASQGGWRGDYNEQFF	TGTGCCAGCCAGGGGGGATGGAGGGGAGACTACAATGAGCAGTTCTTC	.	.	TRBV11-3	TRBJ2-1
CASSLPPGGAREKLFF	TGTGCCAGCAGTTTACCCCCGGGGGGCGCGCGTGAAAAACTGTTTTTT	.	.	TRBV6-2/TRBV6-3	TRBJ1-4
CASSQDPTGGTDTQYF	TGTGCCAGCAGCCAAGATCCCACAGGGGGCACAGATACGCAGTATTTT	few	TRBD1	TRBV4-2	TRBJ2-3
CASTGGTGIAYFF	TGTGCCAGTACTGGCGGGACAGGGATCGCCTACTTCTTC	.	TRBD1	TRBV19	TRBJ1-2
CASWGTHKGGNSPLHF	TGTGCCAGCTGGGGTACACACAAGGGAGGAAATTCACCCCTCCACTTT	.	.	TRBV9	TRBJ1-6
CASSFGQNYGYTF	TGTGCCAGCAGTTTTGGACAGAACTATGGCTACACCTTC	.	.	TRBV12-3/TRBV12-4	TRBJ1-2
CAWSVERGEAFF	TGTGCCTGGAGTGTGGAGAGGGGTGAAGCTTTCTTT	medium-sized	.	TRBV30	TRBJ1-1
CASSLHYEQYF	TGTGCCAGCAGTCTCCACTACGAGCAGTACTTC	.	.	TRBV2	TRBJ2-7
CASSPGTDTQYF	TGTGCCAGCAGCCCAGGCACAGATACGCAGTATTTT	.	.	TRBV12-3/TRBV12-4	TRBJ2-3
CAWHREWNTEAFF	TGTGCCTGGCACCGGGAGTGGAACACTGAAGCTTTCTTT	.	.	TRBV30	TRBJ1-1
CASRTSQSSYNEQFF	TGTGCCAGCAGAACAAGTCAAAGCTCCTACAATGAGCAGTTCTTC	.	.	TRBV2	TRBJ2-1
CASSLALAGANTGELFF	TGTGCCAGCAGCTTAGCACTAGCGGGAGCGAACACCGGGGAGCTGTTTTTT	.	TRBD2	TRBV7-3	TRBJ2-2
CSVEGPTGEFTEAFF	TGCAGCGTTGAAGGCCCGACAGGGGAATTCACTGAAGCTTTCTTT	.	TRBD1	TRBV29-1	TRBJ1-1
CASSLVGLHYEQYF	TGCGCCAGCAGCTTGGTCGGTCTCCACTACGAGCAGTACTTC	.	.	TRBV5-1	TRBJ2-7